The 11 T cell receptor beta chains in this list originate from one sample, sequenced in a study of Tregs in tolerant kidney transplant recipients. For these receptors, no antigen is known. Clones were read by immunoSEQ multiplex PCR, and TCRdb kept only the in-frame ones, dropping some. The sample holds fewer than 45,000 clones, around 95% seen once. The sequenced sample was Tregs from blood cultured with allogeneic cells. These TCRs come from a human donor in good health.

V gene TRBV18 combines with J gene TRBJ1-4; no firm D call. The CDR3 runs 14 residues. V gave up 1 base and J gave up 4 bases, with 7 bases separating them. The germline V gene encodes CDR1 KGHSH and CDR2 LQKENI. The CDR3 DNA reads TGTGCCAGCTCACCACAAGGACGTAATGAAAAACTGTTTTTT. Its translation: CASSPQGRNEKLFF. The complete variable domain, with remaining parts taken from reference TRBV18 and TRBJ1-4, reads NAGVMQNPRHLVRRRGQEARLRCSPMKGHSHVYWYRQLPEEGLKFMVYLQKENIIDESGMPKERFSAEFPKEGPSILRIQQVVRGDSAAYFCASSPQGRNEKLFFGSGTQLSVL.

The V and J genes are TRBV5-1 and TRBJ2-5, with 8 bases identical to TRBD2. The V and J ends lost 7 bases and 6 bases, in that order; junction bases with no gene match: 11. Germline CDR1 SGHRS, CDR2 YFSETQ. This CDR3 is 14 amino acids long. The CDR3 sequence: CASLRGGREKTQYF. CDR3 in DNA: TGCGCCAGCCTCCGGGGGGGGCGCGAGAAGACCCAGTACTTC.

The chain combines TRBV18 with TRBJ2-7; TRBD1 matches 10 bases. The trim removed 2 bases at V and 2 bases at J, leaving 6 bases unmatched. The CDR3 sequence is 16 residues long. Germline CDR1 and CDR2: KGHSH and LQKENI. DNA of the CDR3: TGTGCCAGCTCACCAGCGGACAGGGGGTTGACCTACGAGCAGTACTTC. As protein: CASSPADRGLTYEQYF.

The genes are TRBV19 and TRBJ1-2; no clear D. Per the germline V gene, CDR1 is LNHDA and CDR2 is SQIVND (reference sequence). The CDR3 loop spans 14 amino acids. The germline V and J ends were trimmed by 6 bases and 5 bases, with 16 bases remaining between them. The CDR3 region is CASRRTGTVYGYTF. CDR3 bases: TGTGCCAGTAGAAGGACGGGAACCGTTTATGGCTACACCTTC.

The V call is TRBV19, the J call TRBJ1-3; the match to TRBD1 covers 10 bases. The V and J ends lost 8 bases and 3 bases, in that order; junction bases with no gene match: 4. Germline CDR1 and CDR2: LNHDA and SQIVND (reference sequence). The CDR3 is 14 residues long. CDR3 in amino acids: CASQDRGNGNTIYF. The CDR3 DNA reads TGTGCCAGTCAGGACAGGGGGAATGGAAACACCATATATTTT.

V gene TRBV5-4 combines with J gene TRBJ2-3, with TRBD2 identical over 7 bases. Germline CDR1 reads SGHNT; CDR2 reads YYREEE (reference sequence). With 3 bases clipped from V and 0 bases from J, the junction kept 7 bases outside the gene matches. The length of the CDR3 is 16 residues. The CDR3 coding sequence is TGTGCCAGCAGCTCCAGGGACTACCAGAGCACAGATACGCAGTATTTT. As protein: CASSSRDYQSTDTQYF.

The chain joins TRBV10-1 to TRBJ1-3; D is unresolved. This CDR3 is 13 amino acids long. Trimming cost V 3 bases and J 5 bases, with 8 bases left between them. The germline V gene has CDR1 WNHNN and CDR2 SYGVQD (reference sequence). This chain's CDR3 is CASSEGSRNTIYF. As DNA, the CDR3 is TGCGCCAGCAGTGAAGGCAGCCGAAACACCATATATTTT.

This CDR3 is CASSRTREPGNTIYF. For the CDR3, the DNA is TGTGCCAGCAGTAGGACGAGGGAGCCCGGAAACACCATATATTTT. The rearrangement joins TRBV6-5 to TRBJ1-3; D not certain. Germline values: CDR1 MNHEY, CDR2 SVGAGI. The CDR3 runs to 15 residues. The V end was cut by 5 bases, the J end by 4 bases, with 15 bases between.

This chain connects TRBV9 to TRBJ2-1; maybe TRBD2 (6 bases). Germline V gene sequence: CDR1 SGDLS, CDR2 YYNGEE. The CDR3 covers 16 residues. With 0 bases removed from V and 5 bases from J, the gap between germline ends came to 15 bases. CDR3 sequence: CASSVVGGGRNNEQFF. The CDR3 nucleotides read TGTGCCAGCAGCGTAGTTGGGGGAGGACGTAACAATGAGCAGTTCTTC. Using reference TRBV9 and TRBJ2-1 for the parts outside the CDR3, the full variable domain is DSGVTQTPKHLITATGQRVTLRCSPRSGDLSVYWYQQSLDQGLQFLIQYYNGEERAKGNILERFSAQQFPDLHSELNLSSLELGDSALYFCASSVVGGGRNNEQFFGPGTRLTVL.

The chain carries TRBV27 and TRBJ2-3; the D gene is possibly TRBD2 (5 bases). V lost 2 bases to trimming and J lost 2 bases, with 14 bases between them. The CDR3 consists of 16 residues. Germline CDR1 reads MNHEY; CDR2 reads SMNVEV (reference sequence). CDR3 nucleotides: TGTGCCAGCAGTTTAGGAGGTGGCAGTCACACAGATACGCAGTATTTT. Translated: CASSLGGGSHTDTQYF.

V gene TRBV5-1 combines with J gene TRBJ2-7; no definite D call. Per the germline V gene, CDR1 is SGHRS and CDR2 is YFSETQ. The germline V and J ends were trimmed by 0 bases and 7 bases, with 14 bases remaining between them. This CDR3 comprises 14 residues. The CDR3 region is CASSLVAAMGEQYF. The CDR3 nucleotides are TGCGCCAGCAGCTTGGTTGCCGCTATGGGTGAGCAGTACTTC. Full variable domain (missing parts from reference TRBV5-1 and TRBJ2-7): KAGVTQTPRYLIKTRGQQVTLSCSPISGHRSVSWYQQTPGQGLQFLFEYFSETQRNKGNFPGRFSGRQFSNSRSEMNVSTLELGDSALYLCASSLVAAMGEQYFGPGTRLTVT.